This T cell receptor (beta chain) was recorded in a study of neoadjuvant anti-PD-1 for oral cavity cancer. Findings and caveats of the study: Non-responders to neoadjuvant nivolumab had significantly more clonal PBMC T cells than responders.

TCRdb's copy holds only in-frame clones and misses some; the assay was immunoSEQ multiplex PCR. The table shows around 13,000 clones, with 65% to 85% occurring only once. This CDR3 contains 13 residues. Deletions cut 5 bases from V and 7 bases from J, with 12 bases between. The V gene's germline CDR1 is MNHNS and CDR2 SASEGT. As for this clone: Its antigen is currently unknown.

The time point was: after neoadjuvant nivolumab, at surgical resection. Specimen: PBMCs, collected after nivolumab (anti-PD-1) treatment. This chain links TRBV6-1 with TRBJ2-1; unclear D gene. The source is a person between 35 and 79 years old with oral cavity squamous cell carcinoma. As DNA, the CDR3 is TGTGCCAGCAGTCCCGGCTTTCCTAATGAGCAGTTCTTC. Protein sequence: CASSPGFPNEQFF.